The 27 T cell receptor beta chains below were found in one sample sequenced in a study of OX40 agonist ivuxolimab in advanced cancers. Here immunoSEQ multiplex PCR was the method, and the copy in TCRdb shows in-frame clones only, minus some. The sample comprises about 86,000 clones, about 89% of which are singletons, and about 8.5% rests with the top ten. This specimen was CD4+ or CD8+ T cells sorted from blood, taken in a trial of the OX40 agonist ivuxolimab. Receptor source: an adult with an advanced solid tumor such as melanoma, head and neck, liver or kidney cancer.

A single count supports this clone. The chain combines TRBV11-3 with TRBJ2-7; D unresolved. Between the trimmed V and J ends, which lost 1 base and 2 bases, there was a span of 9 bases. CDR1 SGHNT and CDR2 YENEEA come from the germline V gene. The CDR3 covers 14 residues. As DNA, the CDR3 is TGTGCCAGCAGCTTAGGTGGCCTAGCCTACGAGCAGTACTTC. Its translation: CASSLGGLAYEQYF.

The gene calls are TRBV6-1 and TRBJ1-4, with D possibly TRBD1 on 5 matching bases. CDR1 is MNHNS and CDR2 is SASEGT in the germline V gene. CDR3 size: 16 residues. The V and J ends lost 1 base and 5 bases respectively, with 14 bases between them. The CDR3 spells CASSEVFRGANEKLFF. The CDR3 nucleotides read TGTGCCAGCAGTGAAGTATTTCGAGGGGCGAATGAAAAACTGTTTTTT.

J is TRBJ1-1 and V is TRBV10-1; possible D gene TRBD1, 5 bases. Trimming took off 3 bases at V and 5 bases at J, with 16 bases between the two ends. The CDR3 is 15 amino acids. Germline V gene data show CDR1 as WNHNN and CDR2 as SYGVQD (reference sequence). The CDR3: CASSDNRIGGTEAFF. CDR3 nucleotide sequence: TGCGCCAGCAGTGATAACAGGATCGGAGGGACTGAAGCTTTCTTT.

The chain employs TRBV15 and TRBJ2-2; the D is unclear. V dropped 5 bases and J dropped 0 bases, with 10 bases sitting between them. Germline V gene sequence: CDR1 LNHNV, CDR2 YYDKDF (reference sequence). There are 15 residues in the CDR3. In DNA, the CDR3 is TGTGCCACCAGCGGGCGTATTACGAACACCGGGGAGCTGTTTTTT. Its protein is CATSGRITNTGELFF. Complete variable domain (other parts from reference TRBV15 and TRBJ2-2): DAMVIQNPRYQVTQFGKPVTLSCSQTLNHNVMYWYQQKSSQAPKLLFHYYDKDFNNEADTPDNFQSRRPNTSFCFLDIRSPGLGDTAMYLCATSGRITNTGELFFGEGSRLTVL.

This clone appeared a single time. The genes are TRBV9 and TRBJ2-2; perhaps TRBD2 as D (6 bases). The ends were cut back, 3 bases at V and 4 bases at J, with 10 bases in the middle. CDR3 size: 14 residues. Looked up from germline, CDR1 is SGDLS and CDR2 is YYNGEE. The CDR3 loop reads CASSENGGTGELFF. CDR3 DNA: TGTGCCAGCAGCGAAAACGGGGGCACCGGGGAGCTGTTTTTT.

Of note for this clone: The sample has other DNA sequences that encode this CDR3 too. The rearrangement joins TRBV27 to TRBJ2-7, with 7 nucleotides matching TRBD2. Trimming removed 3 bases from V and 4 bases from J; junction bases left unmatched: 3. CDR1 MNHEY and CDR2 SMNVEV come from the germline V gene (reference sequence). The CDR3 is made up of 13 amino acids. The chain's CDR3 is CASSLGEGYEQYF. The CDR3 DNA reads TGTGCCAGCAGTTTGGGGGAGGGGTACGAGCAGTACTTC.

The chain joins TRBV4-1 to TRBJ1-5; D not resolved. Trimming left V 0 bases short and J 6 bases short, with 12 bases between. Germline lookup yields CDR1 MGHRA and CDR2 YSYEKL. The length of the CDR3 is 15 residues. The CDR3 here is CASSQDKQRSQPQHF. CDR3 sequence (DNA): TGCGCCAGCAGCCAAGACAAGCAGAGGTCTCAGCCCCAGCATTTT.

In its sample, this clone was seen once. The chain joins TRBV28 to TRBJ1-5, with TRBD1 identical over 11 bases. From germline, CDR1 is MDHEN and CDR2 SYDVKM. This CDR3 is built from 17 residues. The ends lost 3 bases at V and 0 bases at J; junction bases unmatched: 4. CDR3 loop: CASSLDRGPYSNQPQHF. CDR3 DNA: TGTGCCAGCAGTTTGGACAGGGGGCCCTATAGCAATCAGCCCCAGCATTTT.

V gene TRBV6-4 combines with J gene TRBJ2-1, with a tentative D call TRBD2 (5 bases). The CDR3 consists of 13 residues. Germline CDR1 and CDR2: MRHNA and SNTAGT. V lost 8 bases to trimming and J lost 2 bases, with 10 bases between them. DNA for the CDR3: TGTGCCAGCGCCTACGGGGCCTACAATGAGCAGTTCTTC. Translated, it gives CASAYGAYNEQFF.

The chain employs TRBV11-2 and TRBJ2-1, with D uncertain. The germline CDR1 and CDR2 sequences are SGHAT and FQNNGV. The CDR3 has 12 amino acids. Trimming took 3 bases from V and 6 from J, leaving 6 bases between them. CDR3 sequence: CASSFRPNEQFF. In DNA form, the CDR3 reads TGTGCCAGCAGCTTCCGCCCCAATGAGCAGTTCTTC.

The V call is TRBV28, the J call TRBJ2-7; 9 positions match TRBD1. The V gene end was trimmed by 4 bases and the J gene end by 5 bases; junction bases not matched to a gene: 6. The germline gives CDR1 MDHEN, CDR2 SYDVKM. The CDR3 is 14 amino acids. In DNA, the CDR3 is TGTGCCAGCAGTTCGGACAGGGGTTGGAACGAGCAGTACTTC. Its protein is CASSSDRGWNEQYF.

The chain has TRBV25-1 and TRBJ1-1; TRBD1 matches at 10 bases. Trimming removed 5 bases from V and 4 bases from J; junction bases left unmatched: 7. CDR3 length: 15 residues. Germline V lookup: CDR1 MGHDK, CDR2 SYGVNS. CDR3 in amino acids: CASSSRTGGGTEAFF. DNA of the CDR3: TGTGCCAGCAGTAGTAGGACAGGGGGGGGCACTGAAGCTTTCTTT.

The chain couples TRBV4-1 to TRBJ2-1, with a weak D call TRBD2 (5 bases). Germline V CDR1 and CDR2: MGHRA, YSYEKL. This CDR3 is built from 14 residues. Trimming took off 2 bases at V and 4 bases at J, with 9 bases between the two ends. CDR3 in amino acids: CASSQRAEYNEQFF. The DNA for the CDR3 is TGCGCCAGCAGCCAACGAGCGGAGTACAATGAGCAGTTCTTC.

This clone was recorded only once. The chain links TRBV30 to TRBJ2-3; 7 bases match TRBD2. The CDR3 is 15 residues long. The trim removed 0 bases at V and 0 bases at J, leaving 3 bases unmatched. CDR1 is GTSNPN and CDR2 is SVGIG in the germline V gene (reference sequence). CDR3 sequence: CAWSVGSGSTDTQYF. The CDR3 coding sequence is TGTGCCTGGAGTGTGGGTAGCGGGAGCACAGATACGCAGTATTTT.

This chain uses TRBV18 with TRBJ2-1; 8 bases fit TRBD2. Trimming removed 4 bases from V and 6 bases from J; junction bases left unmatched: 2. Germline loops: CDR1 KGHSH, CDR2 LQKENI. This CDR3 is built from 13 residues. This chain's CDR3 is CASSLGTSNEQFF. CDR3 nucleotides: TGTGCCAGCTCACTTGGGACTAGCAATGAGCAGTTCTTC.

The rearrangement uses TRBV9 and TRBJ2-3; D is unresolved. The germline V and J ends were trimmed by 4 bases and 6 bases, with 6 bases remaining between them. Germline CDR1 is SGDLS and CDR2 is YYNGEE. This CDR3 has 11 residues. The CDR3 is CASSSFDTQYF. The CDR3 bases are TGTGCCAGCAGCTCTTTCGATACGCAGTATTTT.

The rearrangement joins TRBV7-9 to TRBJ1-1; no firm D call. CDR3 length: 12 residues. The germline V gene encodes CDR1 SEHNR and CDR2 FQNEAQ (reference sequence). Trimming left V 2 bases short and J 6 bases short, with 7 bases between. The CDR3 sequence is CASSLLVAEAFF. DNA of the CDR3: TGTGCCAGCAGCTTATTAGTCGCTGAAGCTTTCTTT. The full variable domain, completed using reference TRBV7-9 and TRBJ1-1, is DTGVSQNPRHKITKRGQNVTFRCDPISEHNRLYWYRQTLGQGPEFLTYFQNEAQLEKSRLLSDRFSAERPKGSFSTLEIQRTEQGDSAMYLCASSLLVAEAFFGQGTRLTVV.

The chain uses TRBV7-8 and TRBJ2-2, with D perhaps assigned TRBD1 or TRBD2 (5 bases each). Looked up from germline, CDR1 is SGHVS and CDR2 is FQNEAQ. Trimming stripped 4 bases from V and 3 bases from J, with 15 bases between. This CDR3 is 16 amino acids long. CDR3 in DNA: TGTGCCAGCAGCTCAGTCGAGGGGACCTACACCGGGGAGCTGTTTTTT. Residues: CASSSVEGTYTGELFF.

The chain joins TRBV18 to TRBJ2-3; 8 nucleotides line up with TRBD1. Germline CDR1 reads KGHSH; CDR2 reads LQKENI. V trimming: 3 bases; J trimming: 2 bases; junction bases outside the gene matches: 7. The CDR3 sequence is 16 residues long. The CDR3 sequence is CASSPWTGRPTDTQYF. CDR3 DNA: TGTGCCAGCTCACCTTGGACAGGGCGCCCCACAGATACGCAGTATTTT.

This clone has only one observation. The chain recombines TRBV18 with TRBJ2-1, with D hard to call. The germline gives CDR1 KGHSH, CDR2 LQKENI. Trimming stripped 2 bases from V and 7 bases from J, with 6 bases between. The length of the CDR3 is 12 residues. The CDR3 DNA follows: TGTGCCAGCTCACCAACCGATAATGAGCAGTTCTTC. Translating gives CASSPTDNEQFF.

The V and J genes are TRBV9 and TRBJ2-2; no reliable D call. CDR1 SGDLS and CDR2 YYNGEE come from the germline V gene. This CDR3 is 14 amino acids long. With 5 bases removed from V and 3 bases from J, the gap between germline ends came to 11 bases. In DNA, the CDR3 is TGTGCCAGCAGTCTGGGTCCGGACACCGGGGAGCTGTTTTTT. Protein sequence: CASSLGPDTGELFF.

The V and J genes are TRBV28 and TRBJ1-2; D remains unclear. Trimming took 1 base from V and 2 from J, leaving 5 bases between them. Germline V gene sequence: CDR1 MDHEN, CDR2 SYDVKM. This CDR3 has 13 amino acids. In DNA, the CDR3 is TGTGCCAGCAGTTTATCCGACAACTATGGCTACACCTTC. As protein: CASSLSDNYGYTF.

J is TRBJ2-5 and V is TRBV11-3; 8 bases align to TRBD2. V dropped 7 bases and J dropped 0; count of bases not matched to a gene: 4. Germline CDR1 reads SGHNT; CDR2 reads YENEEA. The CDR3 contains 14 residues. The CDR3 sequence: CASKERGYQETQYF. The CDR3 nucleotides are TGTGCCAGCAAGGAGCGGGGGTACCAAGAGACCCAGTACTTC.

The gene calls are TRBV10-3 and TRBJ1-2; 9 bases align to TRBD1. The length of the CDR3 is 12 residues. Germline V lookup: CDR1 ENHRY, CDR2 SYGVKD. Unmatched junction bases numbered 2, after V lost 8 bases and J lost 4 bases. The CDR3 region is CAILQGAYGYTF. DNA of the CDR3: TGTGCCATCCTACAGGGGGCCTATGGCTACACCTTC.

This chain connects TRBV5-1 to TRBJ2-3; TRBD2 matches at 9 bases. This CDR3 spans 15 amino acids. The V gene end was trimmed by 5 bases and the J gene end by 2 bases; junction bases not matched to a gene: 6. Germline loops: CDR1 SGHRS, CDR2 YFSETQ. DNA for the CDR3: TGCGCCAGCAGACTGCGGGAGGGAGACACAGATACGCAGTATTTT. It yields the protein CASRLREGDTDTQYF.

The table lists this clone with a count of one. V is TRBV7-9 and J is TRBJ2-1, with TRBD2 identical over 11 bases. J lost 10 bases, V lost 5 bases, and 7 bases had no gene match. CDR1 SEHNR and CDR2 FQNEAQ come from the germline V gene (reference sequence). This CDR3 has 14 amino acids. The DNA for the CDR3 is TGTGCCAGCAGCCCCCGGACTAGCGGGTGGGAGCAGTTCTTC. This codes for CASSPRTSGWEQFF.

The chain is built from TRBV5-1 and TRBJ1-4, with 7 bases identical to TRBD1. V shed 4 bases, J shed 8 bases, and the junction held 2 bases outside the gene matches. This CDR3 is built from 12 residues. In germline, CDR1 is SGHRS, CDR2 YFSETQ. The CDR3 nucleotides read TGCGCCAGCAGCCCGGGACAGGAAAAACTGTTTTTT. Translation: CASSPGQEKLFF.